These T cell receptor beta chains were read from a single sample in a study of shared clonotypes between healthy human individuals. Measured with immunoSEQ multiplex PCR; TCRdb has only the in-frame clones, and not every one. This repertoire shows approximately 500,000 clones, more than 65% found once; its top ten account for more than 9.5%. The sequencing input was PBMCs. These receptors came from a woman in her thirties or forties in good health. Some clones in this sample may be carry-over from other donors' samples. The CDR3 runs from the conserved cysteine through the conserved F or W. The order of the fields is D gene, J gene, clone size, V gene, CDR3 protein, CDR3 DNA. D genes are given only for firm matches. Size tells how often a clone was seen (once, few, many) or the class of an expanded clone, and some rows leave it out.

D: -; J: TRBJ2-3; size: -; V: TRBV5-4; CDR3: CASSHPGLSVNTQYF; DNA: TGTGCCAGCAGCCACCCGGGACTCTCCGTAAATACGCAGTATTTT
D: -; J: TRBJ2-7; size: many; V: TRBV10-3; CDR3: CAISESSAPGVKQYF; DNA: TGTGCCATCAGTGAGTCAAGCGCTCCCGGAGTCAAGCAGTACTTC
D: TRBD2; J: TRBJ2-3; size: -; V: TRBV5-6; CDR3: CASSSTSYTDTQYF; DNA: TGTGCCAGCAGCTCGACTAGCTATACAGATACGCAGTATTTT
D: TRBD2; J: TRBJ2-3; size: -; V: TRBV25-1; CDR3: CASRGRGGSTDTQYF; DNA: TGTGCCAGCAGAGGCCGCGGGGGAAGCACAGATACGCAGTATTTT
D: TRBD2; J: TRBJ2-5; size: -; V: TRBV15; CDR3: CATSRDPRGGETQYF; DNA: TGTGCCACCAGCAGAGATCCCCGGGGAGGGGAGACCCAGTACTTC
D: -; J: TRBJ2-2; size: many; V: TRBV5-4; CDR3: CASSLKGHTGELFF; DNA: TGTGCCAGCAGCTTGAAAGGGCACACCGGGGAGCTGTTTTTT
D: -; J: TRBJ1-2; size: -; V: TRBV27; CDR3: CASSPRGPNYGYTF; DNA: TGTGCCAGCAGTCCACGGGGGCCTAACTATGGCTACACCTTC
D: -; J: TRBJ1-2; size: -; V: TRBV9; CDR3: CASSVGGREYGYTF; DNA: TGTGCCAGCAGCGTAGGTGGCAGGGAATATGGCTACACCTTC
D: TRBD2; J: TRBJ2-1; size: -; V: TRBV11-3; CDR3: CASSLDGGSDDEQFF; DNA: TGTGCCAGCAGCTTAGATGGCGGGAGTGACGATGAGCAGTTCTTC
D: TRBD1; J: TRBJ1-5; size: many; V: TRBV30; CDR3: CAWKGQGASNQPQHF; DNA: TGTGCCTGGAAAGGACAGGGGGCTAGCAATCAGCCCCAGCATTTT
D: -; J: TRBJ1-3; size: -; V: TRBV11-2; CDR3: CASIASGGNTIYF; DNA: TGTGCCAGCATCGCTTCAGGGGGAAACACCATATATTTT
D: TRBD2; J: TRBJ2-3; size: few; V: TRBV4-2; CDR3: CASSQEGLAGNTDTQYF; DNA: TGTGCCAGCAGCCAAGAGGGACTAGCGGGAAACACAGATACGCAGTATTTT
D: -; J: TRBJ1-1; size: -; V: TRBV6-1; CDR3: CASNQDTLNTEAFF; DNA: TGTGCCAGCAACCAGGACACTTTGAACACTGAAGCTTTCTTT
D: -; J: TRBJ2-1; size: -; V: TRBV28; CDR3: CASNSIGRAYNEQFF; DNA: TGTGCCAGCAACAGCATAGGACGGGCCTACAATGAGCAGTTCTTC
D: -; J: TRBJ2-1; size: -; V: TRBV7-8; CDR3: CASSLGPLAEYNEQFF; DNA: TGTGCCAGCAGCTTAGGCCCCCTCGCGGAATACAATGAGCAGTTCTTC
D: TRBD1; J: TRBJ1-1; size: -; V: TRBV6-5; CDR3: CASIRTGARTEAFF; DNA: TGTGCCAGCATCAGGACAGGGGCCAGAACTGAAGCTTTCTTT
D: TRBD1; J: TRBJ2-4; size: -; V: TRBV6-1; CDR3: CASSEGQGAADIQYF; DNA: TGTGCCAGCAGTGAGGGACAGGGGGCCGCGGACATTCAGTACTTC
D: -; J: TRBJ2-7; size: few; V: TRBV6-6; CDR3: CASSYSEGGGPNEQYF; DNA: TGTGCCAGCAGTTACTCGGAGGGTGGAGGGCCTAACGAGCAGTACTTC
D: -; J: TRBJ1-2; size: once; V: TRBV6-1; CDR3: CASSETHRGSFNYGYTF; DNA: TGTGCCAGCAGTGAAACCCACCGGGGCTCCTTTAACTATGGCTACACCTTC
D: -; J: TRBJ1-5; size: -; V: TRBV19; CDR3: CASSIHRGDQPQHF; DNA: TGTGCCAGTAGTATCCATCGGGGGGATCAGCCCCAGCATTTT
D: TRBD2; J: TRBJ2-3; size: -; V: TRBV28; CDR3: CASSIVGRTSGMSDTQYF; DNA: TGTGCCAGCAGTATCGTCGGGCGGACTAGCGGGATGTCAGATACGCAGTATTTT
D: TRBD1; J: TRBJ2-7; size: -; V: TRBV10-3; CDR3: CAISEPGTGGTYF; DNA: TGTGCCATCAGTGAGCCCGGGACAGGGGGCACGTACTTC
D: -; J: TRBJ1-2; size: many; V: TRBV15; CDR3: CATREHHREMDGYTF; DNA: TGTGCCACCAGGGAACACCACAGGGAAATGGATGGCTACACCTTC
D: -; J: TRBJ2-2; size: -; V: TRBV7-2; CDR3: CASSYRTGGVNTGELFF; DNA: TGTGCCAGCAGCTACAGAACAGGGGGGGTTAACACCGGGGAGCTGTTTTTT
D: -; J: TRBJ2-4; size: -; V: TRBV6-1; CDR3: CASSELSLAKNIQYF; DNA: TGTGCCAGCAGTGAATTGTCCTTAGCCAAAAACATTCAGTACTTC
D: -; J: TRBJ2-1; size: -; V: TRBV2; CDR3: CASSELGPYNEQFF; DNA: TGTGCCAGCAGTGAGCTAGGGCCGTACAATGAGCAGTTCTTC
D: -; J: TRBJ1-5; size: -; V: TRBV14; CDR3: CASSEYSNQPQHF; DNA: TGTGCCAGCAGCGAGTATAGCAATCAGCCCCAGCATTTT
D: TRBD1; J: TRBJ1-2; size: many; V: TRBV7-8; CDR3: CASSLVGQGDGYTF; DNA: TGTGCCAGCAGCTTAGTAGGACAGGGGGATGGCTACACCTTC
D: -; J: TRBJ1-6; size: -; V: TRBV6-5; CDR3: CASRRGDSPLHF; DNA: TGTGCCAGCAGGAGGGGGGACTCACCCCTCCACTTT
D: -; J: TRBJ2-1; size: -; V: TRBV30; CDR3: CAWAVTQQFF; DNA: TGTGCCTGGGCGGTGACCCAGCAGTTCTTC
D: -; J: TRBJ1-4; size: -; V: TRBV14; CDR3: CASSSKDEKLFF; DNA: TGTGCCAGCAGCAGCAAAGATGAAAAACTGTTTTTT
D: -; J: TRBJ2-4; size: -; V: TRBV18; CDR3: CASSPLSGLSYRGSKNIQYF; DNA: TGTGCCAGCTCACCTCTATCGGGGCTGTCATATCGGGGGTCCAAAAACATTCAGTACTTC
D: -; J: TRBJ2-7; size: -; V: TRBV30; CDR3: CAWTDEPGFPTGQYF; DNA: TGTGCCTGGACCGATGAACCAGGGTTCCCTACCGGGCAGTACTTC
D: -; J: TRBJ2-4; size: -; V: TRBV29-1; CDR3: CSVEKDSKNIQYF; DNA: TGCAGCGTTGAAAAGGACTCGAAAAACATTCAGTACTTC
D: -; J: TRBJ2-1; size: -; V: TRBV11-2; CDR3: CASSHDWRGDNEQFF; DNA: TGTGCCAGCAGCCACGACTGGCGGGGAGACAATGAGCAGTTCTTC
D: -; J: TRBJ2-7; size: -; V: TRBV6-4; CDR3: CASRPLGPLSYEQYF; DNA: TGTGCCAGCCGCCCTCTGGGACCGCTATCCTACGAGCAGTACTTC
D: -; J: TRBJ2-3; size: -; V: TRBV6-5; CDR3: CASRRLESTDTQYF; DNA: TGTGCCAGCAGAAGACTAGAGAGCACAGATACGCAGTATTTT
D: TRBD1; J: TRBJ1-1; size: -; V: TRBV9; CDR3: CASRPDRVGAEAFF; DNA: TGTGCCAGCAGACCGGACAGGGTGGGCGCTGAAGCTTTCTTT
D: -; J: TRBJ1-5; size: few; V: TRBV6-1; CDR3: CASSGSFNQPQHF; DNA: TGTGCCAGCAGTGGGTCTTTCAATCAGCCCCAGCATTTT
D: TRBD2; J: TRBJ2-3; size: -; V: TRBV5-1; CDR3: CASSLGLAGGVTQYF; DNA: TGCGCCAGCAGCCTGGGACTAGCGGGAGGCGTTACGCAGTATTTT
D: -; J: TRBJ2-1; size: -; V: TRBV7-7; CDR3: CASSLDVINEQFF; DNA: TGTGCTAGCAGCTTAGACGTTATCAATGAGCAGTTCTTC
D: TRBD2; J: TRBJ2-5; size: -; V: TRBV19; CDR3: CASTKSGGRTTQETQYF; DNA: TGTGCCAGTACCAAATCGGGGGGTCGGACTACACAAGAGACCCAGTACTTC
D: TRBD2; J: TRBJ2-1; size: -; V: TRBV10-3; CDR3: CAISELAGYNEQFF; DNA: TGTGCCATCAGTGAACTAGCGGGATACAATGAGCAGTTCTTC
D: TRBD1; J: TRBJ2-2; size: -; V: TRBV7-3; CDR3: CASSLLQGGSGELFF; DNA: TGTGCCAGCAGCTTATTACAAGGGGGCTCCGGGGAGCTGTTTTTT